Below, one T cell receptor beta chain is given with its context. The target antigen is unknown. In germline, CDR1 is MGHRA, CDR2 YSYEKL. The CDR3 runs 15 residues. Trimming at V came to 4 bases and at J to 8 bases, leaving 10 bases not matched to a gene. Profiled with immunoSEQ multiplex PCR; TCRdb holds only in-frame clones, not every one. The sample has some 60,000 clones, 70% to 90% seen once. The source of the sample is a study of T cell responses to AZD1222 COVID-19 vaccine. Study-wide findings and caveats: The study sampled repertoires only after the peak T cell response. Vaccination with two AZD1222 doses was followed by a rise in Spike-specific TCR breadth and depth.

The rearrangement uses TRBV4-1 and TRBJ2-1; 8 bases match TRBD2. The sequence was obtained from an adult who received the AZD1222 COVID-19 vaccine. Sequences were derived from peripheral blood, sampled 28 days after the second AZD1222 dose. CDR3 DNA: TGCGCCAGCAGCCTTTCCGGGACTAGTCGGGATGAGCAGTTCTTC. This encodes CASSLSGTSRDEQFF.